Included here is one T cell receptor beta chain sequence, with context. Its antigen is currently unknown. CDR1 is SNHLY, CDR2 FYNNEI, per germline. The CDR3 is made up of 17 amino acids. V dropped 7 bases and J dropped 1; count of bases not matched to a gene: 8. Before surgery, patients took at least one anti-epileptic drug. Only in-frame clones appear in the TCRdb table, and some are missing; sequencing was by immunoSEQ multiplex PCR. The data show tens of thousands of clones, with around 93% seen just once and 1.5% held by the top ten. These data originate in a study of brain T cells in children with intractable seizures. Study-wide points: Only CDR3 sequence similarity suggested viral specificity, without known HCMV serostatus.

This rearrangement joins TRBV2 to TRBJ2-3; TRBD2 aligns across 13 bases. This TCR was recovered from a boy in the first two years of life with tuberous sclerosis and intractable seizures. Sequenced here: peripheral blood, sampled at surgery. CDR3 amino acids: CASNPRGTSGGTDTQYF. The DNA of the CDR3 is TGTGCCAGCAATCCCAGGGGGACTAGCGGGGGCACAGATACGCAGTATTTT.